This TCR beta chain was observed in a study of CD8 T cells in Susac syndrome. CDR3 length equals 14 residues. Germline CDR1 MGHRA, CDR2 YSYEKL. Trimming removed 0 bases from V and 3 bases from J, with 6 bases in between. Random hexamers served to reverse transcribe roughly 0.45 to 1 ug RNA. From the immunoSEQ multiplex PCR reads, TCRdb called clonotypes with MiXCR, one entry per CDR3 protein. The sample lists around 150,000 distinct CDR3 sequences, over 85% occurring once. CD8+ and CD4+ T cells circulating in blood were sequenced for TCR beta. Healthy donors, matched for age and sex, constituted the control group. While CD8+ and CD4+ T cells were isolated negatively, TEMRA cells were enriched by FACS.

The V and J genes are TRBV4-1 and TRBJ1-5; D ambiguous. The sequencing sample was made of CD4+ T cells from PBMCs. This TCR derives from a human donor in good health. This CDR3 is CASSQDTYNQPQHF. CDR3 DNA: TGCGCCAGCAGCCAAGATACCTACAATCAGCCCCAGCATTTT.